Given below is one T cell receptor (beta chain) in context. The CDR3 loop spans 13 amino acids. The germline CDR1 and CDR2 sequences are SQVTM and ANQGSEA. V was trimmed by 0 bases and J by 2 bases, leaving 7 bases between them. This specimen comes from a study of blood T cell repertoires in COVID-19. On the study more broadly: Italy, Spain and the United States were the sources of the convalescent and acute COVID-19 samples. T cells, B-cell-depleted T cells, or PBMCs provided the cDNA or gDNA that served as material.

Profiled with immunoSEQ multiplex PCR; TCRdb holds only in-frame clones, not every one. Found here are approximately 65,000 clones, 90% of them singletons; the top ten hold under 0.65%. Patients at the Seattle site were enrolled during active infection and followed longitudinally. The TCR comes from a middle-aged man with COVID-19, enrolled during active disease. V and J are TRBV29-1 and TRBJ1-2, with no clear D. Material for sequencing was peripheral blood. CDR3 region: CSVEEPGNYGYTF. CDR3 nucleotide sequence: TGCAGCGTTGAAGAACCAGGAAACTATGGCTACACCTTC.